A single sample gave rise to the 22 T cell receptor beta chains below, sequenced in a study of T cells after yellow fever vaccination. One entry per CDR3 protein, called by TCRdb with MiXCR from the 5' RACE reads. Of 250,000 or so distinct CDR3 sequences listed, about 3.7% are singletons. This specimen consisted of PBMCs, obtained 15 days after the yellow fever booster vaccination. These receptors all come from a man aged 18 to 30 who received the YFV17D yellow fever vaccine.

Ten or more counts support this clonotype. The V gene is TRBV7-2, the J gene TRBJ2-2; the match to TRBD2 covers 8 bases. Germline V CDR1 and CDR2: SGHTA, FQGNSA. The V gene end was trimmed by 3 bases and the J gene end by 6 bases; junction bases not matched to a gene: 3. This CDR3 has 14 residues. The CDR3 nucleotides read TGTGCCAGCAGCTTCCCTAGCGGGCCCGGGGAGCTGTTTTTT. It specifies CASSFPSGPGELFF.

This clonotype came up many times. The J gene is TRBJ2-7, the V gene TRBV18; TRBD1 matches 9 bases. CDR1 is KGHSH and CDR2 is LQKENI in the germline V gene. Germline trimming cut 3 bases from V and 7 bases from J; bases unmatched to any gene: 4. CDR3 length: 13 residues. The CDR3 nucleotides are TGTGCCAGCTCACCGGACAGGGGAGGGGAGCAGTACGTC. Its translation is CASSPDRGGEQYV.

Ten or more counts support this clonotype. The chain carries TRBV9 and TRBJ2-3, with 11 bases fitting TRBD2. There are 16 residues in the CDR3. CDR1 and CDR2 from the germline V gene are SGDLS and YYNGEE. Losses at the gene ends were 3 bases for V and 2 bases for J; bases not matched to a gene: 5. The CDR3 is CASSAVAGGNTDTQYF. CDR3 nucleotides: TGTGCCAGCAGCGCAGTAGCGGGGGGGAACACAGATACGCAGTATTTT.

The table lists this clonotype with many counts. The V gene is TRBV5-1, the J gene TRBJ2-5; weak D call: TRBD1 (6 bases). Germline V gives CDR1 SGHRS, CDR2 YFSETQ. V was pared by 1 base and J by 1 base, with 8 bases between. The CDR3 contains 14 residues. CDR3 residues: CASSLMDSQETQYF. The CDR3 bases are TGCGCCAGCAGCTTGATGGACAGCCAAGAGACCCAGTACTTC.

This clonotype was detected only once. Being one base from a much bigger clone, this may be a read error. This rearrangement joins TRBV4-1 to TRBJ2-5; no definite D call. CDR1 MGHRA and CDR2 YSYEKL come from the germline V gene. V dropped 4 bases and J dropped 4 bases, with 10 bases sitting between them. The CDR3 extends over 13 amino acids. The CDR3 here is CASSLLFGETQYF. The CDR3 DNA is TGCGCCAGCAGCCTCCTATTTGGAGAGACCCAGTACTTC.

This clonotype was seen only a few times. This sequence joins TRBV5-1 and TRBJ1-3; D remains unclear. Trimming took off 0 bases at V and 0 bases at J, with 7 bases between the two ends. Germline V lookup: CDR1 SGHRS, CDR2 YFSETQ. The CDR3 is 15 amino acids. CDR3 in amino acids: CASSLDWGSGNTIYF. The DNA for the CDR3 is TGCGCCAGCAGCTTGGATTGGGGCTCTGGAAACACCATATATTTT.

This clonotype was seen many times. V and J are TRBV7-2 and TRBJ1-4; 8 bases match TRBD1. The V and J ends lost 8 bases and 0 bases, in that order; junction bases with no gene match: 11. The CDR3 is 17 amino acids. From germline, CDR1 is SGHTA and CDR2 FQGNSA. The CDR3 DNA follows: TGTGCCAGCGCCGGCCCCAGGACAGGGTCAACTAATGAAAAACTGTTTTTT. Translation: CASAGPRTGSTNEKLFF.

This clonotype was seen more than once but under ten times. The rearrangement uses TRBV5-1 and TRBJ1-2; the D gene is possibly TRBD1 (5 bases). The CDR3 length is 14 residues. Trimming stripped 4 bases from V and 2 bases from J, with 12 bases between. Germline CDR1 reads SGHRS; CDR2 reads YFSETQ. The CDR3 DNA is TGCGCCAGCAGCCTTAAAGACAGAAACTATGGCTACACCTTC. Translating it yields CASSLKDRNYGYTF. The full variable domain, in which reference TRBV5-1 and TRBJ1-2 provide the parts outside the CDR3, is KAGVTQTPRYLIKTRGQQVTLSCSPISGHRSVSWYQQTPGQGLQFLFEYFSETQRNKGNFPGRFSGRQFSNSRSEMNVSTLELGDSALYLCASSLKDRNYGYTFGSGTRLTVV.

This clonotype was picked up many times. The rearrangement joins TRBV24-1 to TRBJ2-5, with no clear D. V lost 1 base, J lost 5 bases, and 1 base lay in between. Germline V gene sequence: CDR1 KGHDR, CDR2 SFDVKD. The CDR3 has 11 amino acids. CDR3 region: CATSDFETQYF. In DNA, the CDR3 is TGTGCCACCAGTGATTTTGAGACCCAGTACTTC.

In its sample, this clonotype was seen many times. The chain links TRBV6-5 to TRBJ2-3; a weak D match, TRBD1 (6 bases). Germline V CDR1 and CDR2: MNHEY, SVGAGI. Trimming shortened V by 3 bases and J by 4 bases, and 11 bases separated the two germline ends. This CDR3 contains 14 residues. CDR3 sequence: CASSYTWGPDTQYF. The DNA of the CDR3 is TGTGCCAGCAGTTATACGTGGGGGCCAGATACGCAGTATTTT.

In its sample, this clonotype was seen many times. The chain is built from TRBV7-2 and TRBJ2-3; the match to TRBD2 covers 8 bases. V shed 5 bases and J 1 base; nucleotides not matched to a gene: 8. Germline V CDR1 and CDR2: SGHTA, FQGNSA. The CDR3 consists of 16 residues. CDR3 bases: TGTGCCAGCAGCCTCCTAACGGGGGGGGGCACAGATACGCAGTATTTT. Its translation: CASSLLTGGGTDTQYF.

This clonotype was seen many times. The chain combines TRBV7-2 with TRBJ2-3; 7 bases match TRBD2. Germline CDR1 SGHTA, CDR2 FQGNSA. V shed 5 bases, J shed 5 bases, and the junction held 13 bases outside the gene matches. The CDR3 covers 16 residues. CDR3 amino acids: CASSGSKERGLDTQYF. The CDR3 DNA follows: TGTGCCAGCAGCGGGTCGAAGGAGCGGGGATTAGATACGCAGTATTTT.

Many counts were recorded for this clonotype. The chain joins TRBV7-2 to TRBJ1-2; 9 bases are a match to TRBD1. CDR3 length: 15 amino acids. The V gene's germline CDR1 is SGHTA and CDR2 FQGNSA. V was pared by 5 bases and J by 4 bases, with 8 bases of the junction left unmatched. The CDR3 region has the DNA TGTGCCAGCAGCGTTCCGGGACAGGGAATCTATGGCTACACCTTC. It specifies CASSVPGQGIYGYTF.

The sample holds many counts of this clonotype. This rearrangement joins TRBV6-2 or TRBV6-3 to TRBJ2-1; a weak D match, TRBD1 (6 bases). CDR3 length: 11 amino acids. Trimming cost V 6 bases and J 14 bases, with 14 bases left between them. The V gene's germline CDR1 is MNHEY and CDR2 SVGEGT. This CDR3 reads CASSPGQTKFF. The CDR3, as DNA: TGTGCCAGCAGCCCTGGACAGACGAAGTTCTTC.

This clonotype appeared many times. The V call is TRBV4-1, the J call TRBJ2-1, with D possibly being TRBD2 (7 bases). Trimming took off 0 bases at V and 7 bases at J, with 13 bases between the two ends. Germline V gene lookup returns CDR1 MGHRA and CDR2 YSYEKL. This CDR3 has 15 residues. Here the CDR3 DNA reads TGCGCCAGCAGCCAAGAGCCCGGGGGGCCGAATGAGCAGTTCTTC. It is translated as CASSQEPGGPNEQFF.

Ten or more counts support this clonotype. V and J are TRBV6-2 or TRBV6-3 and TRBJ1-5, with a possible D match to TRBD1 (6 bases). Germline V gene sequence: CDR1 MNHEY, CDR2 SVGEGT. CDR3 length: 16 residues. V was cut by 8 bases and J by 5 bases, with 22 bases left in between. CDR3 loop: CASRQIGGQKDQPQHF. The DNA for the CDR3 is TGTGCCAGCCGGCAAATCGGAGGACAGAAAGATCAGCCCCAGCATTTT.

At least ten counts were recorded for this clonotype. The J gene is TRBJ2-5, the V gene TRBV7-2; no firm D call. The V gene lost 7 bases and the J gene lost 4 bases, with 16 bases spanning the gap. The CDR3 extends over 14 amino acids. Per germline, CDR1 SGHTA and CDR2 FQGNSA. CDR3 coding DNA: TGTGCCAGCACCCTGAGAGCGCCGGGAGAGACCCAGTACTTC. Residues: CASTLRAPGETQYF.

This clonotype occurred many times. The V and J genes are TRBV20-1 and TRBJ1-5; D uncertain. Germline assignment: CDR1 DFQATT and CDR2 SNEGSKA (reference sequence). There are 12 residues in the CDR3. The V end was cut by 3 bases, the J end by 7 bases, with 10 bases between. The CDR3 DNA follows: TGCAGTGCTAGGGTTGAGATGCAGCCCCAGCATTTT. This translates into CSARVEMQPQHF.

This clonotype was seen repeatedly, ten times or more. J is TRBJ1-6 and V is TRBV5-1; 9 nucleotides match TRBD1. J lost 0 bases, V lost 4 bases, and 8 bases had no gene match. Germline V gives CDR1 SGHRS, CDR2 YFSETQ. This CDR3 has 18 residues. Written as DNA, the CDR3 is TGCGCCAGCAGCAACCGGGACAGGGCGACCTCCTATAATTCACCCCTCCACTTT. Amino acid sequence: CASSNRDRATSYNSPLHF. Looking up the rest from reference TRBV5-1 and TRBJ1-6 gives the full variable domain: KAGVTQTPRYLIKTRGQQVTLSCSPISGHRSVSWYQQTPGQGLQFLFEYFSETQRNKGNFPGRFSGRQFSNSRSEMNVSTLELGDSALYLCASSNRDRATSYNSPLHFGNGTRLTVT.

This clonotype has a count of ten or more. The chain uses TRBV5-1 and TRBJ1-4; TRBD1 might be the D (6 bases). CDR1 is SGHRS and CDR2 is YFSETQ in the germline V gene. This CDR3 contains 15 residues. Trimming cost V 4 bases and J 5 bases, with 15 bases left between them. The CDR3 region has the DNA TGCGCCAGCAGCACATCGGGACACCCGAATGAAAAACTGTTTTTT. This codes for CASSTSGHPNEKLFF.

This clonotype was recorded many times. The CDR3 coding sequence is TGTGCCAGCAGCCAAGATTTACCCACAGGGGGTATGGTACCCTACGAGCAGTACGTC. Its protein product is CASSQDLPTGGMVPYEQYV. V and J are TRBV4-2 and TRBJ2-7; 8 positions agree with TRBD1. Germline trimming cut 0 bases from V and 2 bases from J; bases unmatched to any gene: 15. The CDR3 is 19 residues long. CDR1 is LGHNA and CDR2 is YNFKEQ in the germline V gene.

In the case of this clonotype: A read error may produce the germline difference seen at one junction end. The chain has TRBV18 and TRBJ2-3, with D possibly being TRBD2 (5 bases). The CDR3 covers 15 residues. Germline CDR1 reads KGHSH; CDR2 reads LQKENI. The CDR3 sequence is CAGSPGVGVADTQYF. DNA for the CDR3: TGTGCCGGCTCACCCGGGGTCGGAGTGGCAGATACGCAGTATTTT.